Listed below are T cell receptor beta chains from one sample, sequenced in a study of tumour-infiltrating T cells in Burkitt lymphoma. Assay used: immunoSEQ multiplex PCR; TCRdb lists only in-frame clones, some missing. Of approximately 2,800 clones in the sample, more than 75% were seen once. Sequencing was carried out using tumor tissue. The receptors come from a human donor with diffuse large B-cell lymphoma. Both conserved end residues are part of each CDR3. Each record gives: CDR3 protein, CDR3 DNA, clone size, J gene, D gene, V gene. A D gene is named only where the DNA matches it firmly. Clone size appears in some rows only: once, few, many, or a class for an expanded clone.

CASSFLRDRGQGYTF	TGTGCCAGCAGTTTCCTTCGGGACAGGGGTCAGGGCTACACCTTC	.	TRBJ1-2	TRBD1	TRBV28
CASSPGRGFQETQYF	TGTGCCAGCAGCCCGGGGAGGGGGTTTCAAGAGACCCAGTACTTC	.	TRBJ2-5	.	TRBV9
CAISTSGLAGGYEQYF	TGTGCCATCAGTACCTCTGGACTAGCGGGGGGCTACGAGCAGTACTTC	few	TRBJ2-7	TRBD2	TRBV10-3
CASSLARFYNSPLHF	TGTGCCAGCAGCTTGGCCCGTTTTTATAATTCACCCCTCCACTTT	.	TRBJ1-6	.	TRBV5-5
CASSIQAFYEQYF	TGTGCCAGTAGTATCCAGGCCTTTTACGAGCAGTACTTC	.	TRBJ2-7	.	TRBV19
CASSLAGMVTFF	TGTGCCAGCAGCTTAGCCGGGATGGTGACTTTCTTT	once	TRBJ1-1	.	TRBV7-2
CASRDGNSPLHF	TGCGCCAGCAGGGACGGGAATTCACCCCTCCACTTT	few	TRBJ1-6	.	TRBV4-1
CASSSVTSGSPYEQYF	TGTGCCAGCAGCTCTGTGACTAGCGGGAGCCCCTACGAGCAGTACTTC	.	TRBJ2-7	TRBD2	TRBV11-2
CASSSAENTEAFF	TGTGCTAGCAGCTCCGCTGAGAACACTGAAGCTTTCTTT	.	TRBJ1-1	.	TRBV7-8
CASSLPGGGETQYF	TGCGCCAGCAGCTTGCCAGGGGGGGGAGAGACCCAGTACTTC	.	TRBJ2-5	.	TRBV5-1
CASSYSTANYGYTF	TGTGCCAGCAGTTACTCGACCGCTAACTATGGCTACACCTTC	large	TRBJ1-2	.	TRBV6-5
CASSRDGLNSPLHF	TGTGCCAGTAGTCGAGACGGATTAAATTCACCCCTCCACTTT	.	TRBJ1-6	.	TRBV19
CASSIGTSGGARTDTQYF	TGTGCCAGTAGTATAGGGACTAGCGGGGGGGCCCGCACAGATACGCAGTATTTT	.	TRBJ2-3	TRBD2	TRBV19
CASSLLNTIYF	TGTGCCAGCAGCTTATTAAACACCATATATTTT	.	TRBJ1-3	.	TRBV5-6
CASSRGAEAFF	TGTGCCAGCAGTCGAGGGGCTGAAGCTTTCTTT	.	TRBJ1-1	.	TRBV2
CASSPRGGSTDTQYF	TGTGCCAGCAGCCCACGGGGGGGAAGTACAGATACGCAGTATTTT	.	TRBJ2-3	TRBD2	TRBV7-2
CASSTIRTGIGYGYTF	TGTGCCAGTAGTACAATCAGGACAGGGATCGGCTATGGCTACACCTTC	few	TRBJ1-2	TRBD1	TRBV19
CASSYPNTGELFF	TGTGCCAGCAGCTACCCGAACACCGGGGAGCTGTTTTTT	few	TRBJ2-2	.	TRBV11-2
CASSQEYSWGAAKNIQYF	TGTGCCAGCAGCCAAGAGTACTCCTGGGGGGCCGCCAAAAACATTCAGTACTTC	.	TRBJ2-4	.	TRBV4-2
CASSLLVSGQGGDEQFF	TGCGCCAGCAGCTTGTTAGTTTCCGGACAGGGTGGCGATGAGCAGTTCTTC	.	TRBJ2-1	TRBD1	TRBV5-1
CASGPLNTEAFF	TGTGCCAGCGGACCATTGAACACTGAAGCTTTCTTT	.	TRBJ1-1	.	TRBV19
CASSQDTGRETSYIQYF	TGCGCCAGCAGCCAAGATACGGGTCGAGAAACTAGCTACATTCAGTACTTC	.	TRBJ2-4	.	TRBV4-3
CASSFRTGMDTEAFF	TGTGCCAGCAGTTTTCGGACAGGGATGGACACTGAAGCTTTCTTT	large	TRBJ1-1	TRBD1	TRBV28
CASSQDGGTSGNYEQYF	TGTGCCAGCAGCCAAGATGGTGGGACTAGCGGTAACTACGAGCAGTACTTC	.	TRBJ2-7	TRBD2	TRBV4-2
CASSLTAGAGREQYF	TGTGCCAGCAGCTTGACGGCGGGAGCGGGGCGCGAGCAGTACTTC	.	TRBJ2-7	TRBD2	TRBV5-4
CASSQSTGTSGNEQFF	TGCGCCAGCAGCCAATCCACGGGGACTAGCGGTAATGAGCAGTTCTTC	.	TRBJ2-1	TRBD2	TRBV4-1
CASSLGPGRGQPQHF	TGTGCCAGCAGCTTAGGTCCTGGGAGGGGGCAGCCCCAGCATTTT	.	TRBJ1-5	.	TRBV7-8
CASSLTADDEQFF	TGTGCCAGCAGCTTAACAGCGGACGATGAGCAGTTCTTC	few	TRBJ2-1	.	TRBV11-2
CASSPTQVTGGDTEAFF	TGTGCCAGCAGCCCCACACAAGTAACAGGGGGGGACACTGAAGCTTTCTTT	.	TRBJ1-1	TRBD1	TRBV7-8
CASSYSYESGGYGYTF	TGTGCCAGTAGCTACTCGTACGAAAGTGGCGGCTATGGCTACACCTTC	.	TRBJ1-2	.	TRBV19
CASSPQGNNQPQHF	TGTGCCAGCAGCCCGCAGGGGAACAATCAGCCCCAGCATTTT	.	TRBJ1-5	.	TRBV5-6
CASLSTRSSYNEQFF	TGTGCCAGCTTGTCGACTCGGAGCTCCTACAATGAGCAGTTCTTC	large	TRBJ2-1	.	TRBV2
CASSLAEFYEQYF	TGTGCCAGCAGCTTAGCAGAGTTCTACGAGCAGTACTTC	.	TRBJ2-7	.	TRBV7-2
CASRSNRGPDEQYF	TGTGCCAGCAGATCCAACAGGGGGCCGGACGAGCAGTACTTC	.	TRBJ2-7	TRBD1	TRBV5-4
CASSFKMQTPTGELFF	TGTGCCAGCAGCTTCAAGATGCAGACACCAACCGGGGAGCTGTTTTTT	.	TRBJ2-2	.	TRBV7-8
CASSLDGYNSPFHF	TGTGCTAGCAGCTTAGACGGCTATAATTCACCCTTCCACTTT	.	TRBJ1-6	.	TRBV7-7
CASSLGRVVDTQYF	TGTGCCAGCAGTTTGGGGCGGGTGGTAGATACGCAGTATTTT	.	TRBJ2-3	.	TRBV28
CASWDGSGEQYF	TGTGCCAGCTGGGATGGTAGCGGAGAGCAGTACTTC	.	TRBJ2-7	.	TRBV25-1
CASSYAGQFNSPLHF	TGTGCCAGCAGTTACGCCGGACAGTTTAATTCACCCCTCCACTTT	.	TRBJ1-6	.	TRBV6-5
CASSQVLLAGDTDTQYF	TGTGCCAGCAGCCAAGTGTTGCTAGCGGGGGACACAGATACGCAGTATTTT	.	TRBJ2-3	TRBD2	TRBV4-2